This T cell receptor (beta chain) originates from a study of PD-1 blockade in classical Hodgkin lymphoma. Study-level points and caveats: Differences between repertoires have undefined causes, possibly disease activity or prior therapy. Significantly greater TCR diversity emerged by C4D1 in CD4+ cells but not CD8+ cells.

CDR3 length equals 16 residues. CDR1 is SSHAT, CDR2 FNYEAQ, per germline (reference sequence). TCRdb keeps only in-frame clones here, not all; method: immunoSEQ multiplex PCR. The sample carries about 22,000 clones, 65% to 80% recorded once. Points on this clone: Its antigen is unidentified. One end of the junction does not line up with germline, which may come from a read error.

Time point of the sample: cycle 4 day 1 (C4D1), after more than five weeks of nivolumab. Patients all relapsed after autologous stem cell transplantation, and there was variation in brentuximab vedotin exposure. Researchers report purifying CD4+ T cells from thawed PBMCs by magnetic negative selection. Specimen: CD4+ T cells from blood, collected before the fourth cycle of nivolumab. The chain carries TRBV7-7 and TRBJ1-2; 7 bases align to TRBD1. The TCR was taken from a human donor with classical Hodgkin lymphoma. CDR3 loop: CASSRTGLVHYEGYTF. CDR3 DNA: TGTGCTAGCAGCCGGACAGGCCTGGTCCACTATGAGGGCTACACCTTC.